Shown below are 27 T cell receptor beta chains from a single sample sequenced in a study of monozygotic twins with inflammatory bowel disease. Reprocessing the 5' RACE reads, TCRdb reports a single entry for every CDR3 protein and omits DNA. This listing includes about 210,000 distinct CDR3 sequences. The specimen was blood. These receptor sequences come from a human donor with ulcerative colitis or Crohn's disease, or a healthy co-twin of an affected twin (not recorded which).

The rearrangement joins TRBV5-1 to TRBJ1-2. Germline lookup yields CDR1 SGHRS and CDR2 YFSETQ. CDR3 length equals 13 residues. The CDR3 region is CASSLDFTAGYTF.

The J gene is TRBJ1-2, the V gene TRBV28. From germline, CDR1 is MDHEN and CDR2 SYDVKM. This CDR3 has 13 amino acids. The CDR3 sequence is CASSNYLTYGYTF.

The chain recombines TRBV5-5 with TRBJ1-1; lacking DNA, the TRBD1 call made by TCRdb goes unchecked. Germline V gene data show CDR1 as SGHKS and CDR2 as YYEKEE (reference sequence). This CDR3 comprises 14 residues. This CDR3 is CASSFRGPSTEAFF.

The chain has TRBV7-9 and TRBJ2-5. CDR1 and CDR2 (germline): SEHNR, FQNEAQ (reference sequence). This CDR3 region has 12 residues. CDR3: CASSADQETQYF. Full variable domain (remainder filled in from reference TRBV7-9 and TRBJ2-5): DTGVSQNPRHKITKRGQNVTFRCDPISEHNRLYWYRQTLGQGPEFLTYFQNEAQLEKSRLLSDRFSAERPKGSFSTLEIQRTEQGDSAMYLCASSADQETQYFGPGTRLLVL.

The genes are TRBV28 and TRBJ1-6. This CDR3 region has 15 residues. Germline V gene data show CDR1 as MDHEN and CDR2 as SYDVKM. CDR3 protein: CASSFTGFGDSPLHF.

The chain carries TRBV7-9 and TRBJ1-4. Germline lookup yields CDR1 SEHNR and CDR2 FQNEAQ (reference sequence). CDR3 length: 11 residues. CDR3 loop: CASSVNEKLFF.

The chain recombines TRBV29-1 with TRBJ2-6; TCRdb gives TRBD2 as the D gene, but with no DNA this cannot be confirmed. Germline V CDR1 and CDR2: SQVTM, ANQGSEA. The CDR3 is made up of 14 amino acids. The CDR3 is CSVRTNSGANVLTF.

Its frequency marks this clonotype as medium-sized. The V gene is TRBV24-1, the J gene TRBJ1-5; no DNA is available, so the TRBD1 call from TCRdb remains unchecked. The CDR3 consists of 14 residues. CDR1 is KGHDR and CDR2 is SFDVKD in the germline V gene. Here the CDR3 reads CATSSGTTHQPQHF.

CDR3 protein: CASSPWTSGGLAGELFF. This chain links TRBV4-1 with TRBJ2-2; TCRdb selects TRBD2, and the lack of DNA leaves this call unchecked. Germline V CDR1 and CDR2: MGHRA, YSYEKL. CDR3 size: 17 residues.

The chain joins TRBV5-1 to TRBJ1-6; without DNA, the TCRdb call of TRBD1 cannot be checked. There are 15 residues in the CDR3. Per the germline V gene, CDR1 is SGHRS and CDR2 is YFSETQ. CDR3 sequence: CASSLEQGVGSPLHF.

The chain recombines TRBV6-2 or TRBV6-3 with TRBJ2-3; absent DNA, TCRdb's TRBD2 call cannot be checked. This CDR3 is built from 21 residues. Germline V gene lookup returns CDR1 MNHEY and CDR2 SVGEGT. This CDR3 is CASSYSGSRIAGTQGTDTQYF.

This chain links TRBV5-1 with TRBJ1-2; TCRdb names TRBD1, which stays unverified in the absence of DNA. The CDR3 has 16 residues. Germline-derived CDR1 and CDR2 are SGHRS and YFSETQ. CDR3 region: CASSSTYPDRGYGYTF.

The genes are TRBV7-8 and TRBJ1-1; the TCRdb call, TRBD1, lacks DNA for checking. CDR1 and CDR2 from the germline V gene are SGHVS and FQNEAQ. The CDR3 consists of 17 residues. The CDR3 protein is CASSLGLARQMNTEAFF.

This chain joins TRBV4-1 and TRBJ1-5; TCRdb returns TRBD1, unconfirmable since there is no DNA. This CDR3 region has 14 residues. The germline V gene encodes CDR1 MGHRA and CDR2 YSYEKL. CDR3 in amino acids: CASSQQGPNQPQHF.

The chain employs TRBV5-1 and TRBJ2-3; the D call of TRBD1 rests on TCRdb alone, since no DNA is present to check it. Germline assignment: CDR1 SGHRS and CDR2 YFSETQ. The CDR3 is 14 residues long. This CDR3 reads CASSAAWGTDTQYF.

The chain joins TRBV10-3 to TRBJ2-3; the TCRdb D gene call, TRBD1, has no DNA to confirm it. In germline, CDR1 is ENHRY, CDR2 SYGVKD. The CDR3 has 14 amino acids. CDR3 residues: CAISGHSSTDTQYF.

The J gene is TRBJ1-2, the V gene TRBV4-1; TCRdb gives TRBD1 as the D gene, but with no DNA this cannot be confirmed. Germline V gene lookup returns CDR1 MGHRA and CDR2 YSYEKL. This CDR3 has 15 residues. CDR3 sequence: CASSQSADRDYGYTF.

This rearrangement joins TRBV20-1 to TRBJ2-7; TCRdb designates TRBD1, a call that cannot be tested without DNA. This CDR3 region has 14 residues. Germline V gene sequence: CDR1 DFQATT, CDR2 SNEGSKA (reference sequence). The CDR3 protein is CRARDPGTTYEQYF.

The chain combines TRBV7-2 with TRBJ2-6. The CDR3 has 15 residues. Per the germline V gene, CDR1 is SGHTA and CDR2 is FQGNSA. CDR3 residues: CASSPEGSGANVLTF.

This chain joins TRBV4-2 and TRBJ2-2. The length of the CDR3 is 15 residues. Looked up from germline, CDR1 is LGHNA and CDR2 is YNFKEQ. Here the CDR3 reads CASSQGGANTGELFF.

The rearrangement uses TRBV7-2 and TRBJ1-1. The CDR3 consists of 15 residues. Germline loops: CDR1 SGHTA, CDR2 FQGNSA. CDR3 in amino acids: CASSFPTPRATEAFF.

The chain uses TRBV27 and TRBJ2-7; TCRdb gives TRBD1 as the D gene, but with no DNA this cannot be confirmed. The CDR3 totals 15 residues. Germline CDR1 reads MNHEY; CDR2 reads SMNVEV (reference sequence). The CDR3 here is CASSYRGHASYEQYF.

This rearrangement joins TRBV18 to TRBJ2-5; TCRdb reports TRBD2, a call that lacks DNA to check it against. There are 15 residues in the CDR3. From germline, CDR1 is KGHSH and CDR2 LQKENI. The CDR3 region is CASSPKALGEETQYF.

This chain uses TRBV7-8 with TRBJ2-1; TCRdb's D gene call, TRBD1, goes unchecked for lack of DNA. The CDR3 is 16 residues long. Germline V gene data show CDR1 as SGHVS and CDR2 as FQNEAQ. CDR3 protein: CASSSTQGQGYNEQFF.

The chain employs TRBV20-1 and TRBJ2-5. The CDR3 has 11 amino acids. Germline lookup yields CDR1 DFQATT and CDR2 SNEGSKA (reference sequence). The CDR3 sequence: CSASEGETQYF.

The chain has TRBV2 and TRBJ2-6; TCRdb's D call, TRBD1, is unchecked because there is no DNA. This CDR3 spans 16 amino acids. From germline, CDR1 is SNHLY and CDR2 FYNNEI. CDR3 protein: CASRSGTNSGANVLTF.

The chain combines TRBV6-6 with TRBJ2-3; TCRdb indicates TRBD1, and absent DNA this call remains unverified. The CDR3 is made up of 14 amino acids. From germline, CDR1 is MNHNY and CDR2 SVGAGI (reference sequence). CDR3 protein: CASLPIQGLDTQYF.